A selection of T cell receptor beta chains follows, all from one sample in a study of T cells in localized non-small cell lung cancer. The method was immunoSEQ multiplex PCR; TCRdb's version includes in-frame clones alone and lacks a portion of them. This table has tens of thousands of clones, roughly 77% appearing once. Sample: peripheral blood, taken before any cancer treatment. Every receptor here comes from a male donor older than 55 with stage III squamous cell lung carcinoma. The conserved cysteine and the conserved F or W are not part of the CDR3 here.

j_call	v_call	cdr3_aa
TRBJ2-3	TRBV6-6	ASTPGTGYLVDTQY
TRBJ2-5	TRBV7-9	ASSPMGQAQETQY
TRBJ1-1	TRBV6-5	ASSYGRKGETEAF
TRBJ2-5	TRBV5-1	ASAFGLAGSMETQY
TRBJ1-1	TRBV9	ASSPSGGTEAF
TRBJ2-7	TRBV28	ASSLAGAYEQY
TRBJ1-3	TRBV19	ASSMLPGGVFGNTIY
TRBJ1-5	TRBV6-5	ASSWDGNNQPQH
TRBJ1-5	TRBV2	ASSEQGIQPQH
TRBJ1-2	TRBV19	ASSTLYGGYT
TRBJ2-7	TRBV2	ASNRPTSRYEQY
TRBJ1-1	TRBV19	ASTTTRAQQPEAF
TRBJ1-1	TRBV7-2	ASSLSWLEAF
TRBJ2-3	TRBV2	ASHSSGGAGTQY
TRBJ2-7	TRBV6-6	ACRGRLETYEQY
TRBJ2-5	TRBV5-1	ASSSGETQY
TRBJ1-1	TRBV11-3	ASSPGGTGGGTEAF